The clone carrying this T cell receptor (beta chain) was recorded many times. The sample originates from a study of T-cell reconstitution after alpha-beta-depleted transplantation in children. A library of TCRbeta sequences, prepared with unique molecular identifiers, was generated. TCRdb re-analysed the PCR reads in MiXCR, keeping a single row per CDR3 protein. The sample has 150,000 to 250,000 distinct CDR3 sequences, approximately 14% seen once. This CDR3 region has 15 residues. The ends were cut back, 5 bases at V and 1 base at J, with 11 bases in the middle. The sample in question was PBMCs from the stem cell graft donor, obtained from the stem cell graft. This chain joins TRBV12-3 or TRBV12-4 and TRBJ2-2; D is unclear. The sequence was collected from a human donor who donated a stem cell graft to a child with acute lymphoblastic leukemia. The CDR3 protein is CASSPWSKNTGELFF. The DNA of the CDR3 is TGTGCCAGCAGTCCTTGGAGCAAGAACACCGGGGAGCTGTTTTTT.